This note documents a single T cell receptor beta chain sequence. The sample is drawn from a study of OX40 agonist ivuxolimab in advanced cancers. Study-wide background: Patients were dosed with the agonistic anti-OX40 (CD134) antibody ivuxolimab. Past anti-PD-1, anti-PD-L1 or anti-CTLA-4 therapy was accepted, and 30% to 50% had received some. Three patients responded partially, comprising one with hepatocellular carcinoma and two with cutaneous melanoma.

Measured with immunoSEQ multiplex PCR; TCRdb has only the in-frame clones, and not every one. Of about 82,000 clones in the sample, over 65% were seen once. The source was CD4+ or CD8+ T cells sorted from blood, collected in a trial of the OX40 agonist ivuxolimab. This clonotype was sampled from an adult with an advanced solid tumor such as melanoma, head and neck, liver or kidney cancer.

Written as DNA, the CDR3 is TGTGCCATCAGTGGATCCCCGGGACAGGGGGACAATGAGCAGTTCTTC. Protein: CAISGSPGQGDNEQFF. The chain links TRBV10-3 to TRBJ2-1; TRBD1 aligns across 11 bases. The germline gives CDR1 ENHRY, CDR2 SYGVKD. The CDR3 has 16 residues. V lost 4 bases to trimming and J lost 5 bases; unmatched junction nucleotides: 7.